Shown below are 19 T cell receptor beta chains from a single sample sequenced in a study of cytomegalovirus exposure and HLA in healthy donors. PCR amplification relied on 60 Vbeta primers (plus 13 Jbeta primers). Clones were sequenced by immunoSEQ multiplex PCR, and TCRdb holds only the in-frame ones, with some missing. Its table lists roughly 100,000 clones. Source material: PBMCs. The receptors were sampled from a middle-aged man in good health and CMV-seronegative.

The chain combines TRBV7-8 with TRBJ2-7, with D maybe TRBD1 (5 bases). The CDR3 is 12 amino acids. V was pared by 3 bases and J by 4 bases, with 7 bases between. Germline CDR1 and CDR2: SGHVS and FQNEAQ. The CDR3 DNA is TGTGCCAGCAGCTTCAAGGGGTACGAGCAGTACTTC. It specifies CASSFKGYEQYF.

The V call is TRBV4-3, the J call TRBJ2-2, with 10 bases that match TRBD2. V trimming: 1 base; J trimming: 9 bases; junction bases outside the gene matches: 8. The length of the CDR3 is 16 residues. Per germline, CDR1 LGHNA and CDR2 YSLEER. The CDR3 protein is CASSQGRAGGPWELFF. As DNA, the CDR3 is TGCGCCAGCAGCCAAGGAAGAGCGGGGGGGCCTTGGGAGCTGTTTTTT.

The V call is TRBV11-2, the J call TRBJ2-3; TRBD2 agrees at 9 bases. V was clipped by 5 bases and J by 3 bases; unmatched bases: 9. The CDR3 length is 16 residues. Germline V gene lookup returns CDR1 SGHAT and CDR2 FQNNGV. CDR3 sequence: CASSPSGDGGTDTQYF. CDR3 nucleotides: TGTGCCAGCAGCCCTAGCGGGGACGGTGGGACAGATACGCAGTATTTT.

V is TRBV10-1 and J is TRBJ1-1; D ambiguous. The CDR3 is 13 amino acids. Germline CDR1 and CDR2: WNHNN and SYGVQD (reference sequence). V gave up 5 bases and J gave up 1 base, with 8 bases separating them. The CDR3 region has the DNA TGCGCCAGCAGTCCCTACAGGAACACTGAAGCTTTCTTT. This sequence encodes CASSPYRNTEAFF.

The chain uses TRBV5-4 and TRBJ2-2, with 7 bases matching TRBD1. The germline CDR1 and CDR2 sequences are SGHNT and YYREEE (reference sequence). This CDR3 has 16 residues. V gave up 1 base and J gave up 5 bases; unmatched junction bases: 8. The CDR3 region is CASSLFPGGGTGELFF. CDR3 in DNA: TGTGCCAGCAGCTTGTTTCCAGGGGGTGGAACCGGGGAGCTGTTTTTT.

The gene calls are TRBV5-6 and TRBJ1-5; 8 bases fit TRBD1. Germline loops: CDR1 SGHDT, CDR2 YYEEEE. Unmatched junction bases numbered 11, after V lost 6 bases and J lost 6 bases. This CDR3 is built from 15 residues. CDR3 sequence reads: CASTSYRGGIQPQHF. The CDR3 bases are TGTGCCAGCACCTCATACAGGGGGGGGATTCAGCCCCAGCATTTT.

The chain recombines TRBV4-3 with TRBJ1-4; D uncertain. Germline V gene data show CDR1 as LGHNA and CDR2 as YSLEER. The CDR3 is made up of 14 amino acids. Trimming took 0 bases from V and 11 from J, leaving 13 bases between them. CDR3 bases: TGCGCCAGCAGCCAAGAACTCCAGGCCAGGAAACTGTTTTTT. This codes for CASSQELQARKLFF.

The genes are TRBV27 and TRBJ2-3, with TRBD2 as a possible D gene (6 bases). The V and J ends lost 1 base and 4 bases respectively, with 12 bases between them. This CDR3 contains 15 residues. Germline CDR1 and CDR2: MNHEY and SMNVEV (reference sequence). This chain's CDR3 is CASSLYGSGPDTQYF. CDR3 bases: TGTGCCAGCAGTTTATACGGGAGTGGGCCAGATACGCAGTATTTT.

The chain carries TRBV6-5 and TRBJ1-2; 9 bases match TRBD1. The junction had 7 bases not matched to a gene; V was cut back by 2 bases and J by 6 bases. Germline lookup yields CDR1 MNHEY and CDR2 SVGAGI. The CDR3 has 15 amino acids. CDR3 protein: CASSYTGTGLNGYTF. CDR3 DNA: TGTGCCAGCAGTTACACCGGGACAGGGCTTAATGGCTACACCTTC.

The chain links TRBV7-9 to TRBJ2-3; D is possibly TRBD2 (5 bases). V shed 1 base and J shed 4 bases, with 9 bases lying between them. Germline CDR1 and CDR2: SEHNR and FQNEAQ (reference sequence). The CDR3 runs to 14 residues. The CDR3 protein is CASSLESGSDTQYF. CDR3 nucleotides: TGTGCCAGCAGCTTAGAGTCGGGGTCAGATACGCAGTATTTT.

The chain uses TRBV7-8 and TRBJ2-7; 7 nucleotides agree with TRBD2. The V gene end was trimmed by 1 base and the J gene end by 3 bases; junction bases not matched to a gene: 3. Per germline, CDR1 SGHVS and CDR2 FQNEAQ. The CDR3 extends over 14 amino acids. The CDR3 DNA reads TGTGCCAGCAGCTTAGGGCGCGGGAGCTACGAGCAGTACTTC. The encoded protein is CASSLGRGSYEQYF.

The gene calls are TRBV6-1 and TRBJ2-7, with 11 bases aligning to TRBD1. J lost 2 bases, V lost 4 bases, and 7 bases had no gene match. The CDR3 length is 16 residues. The germline CDR1 and CDR2 sequences are MNHNS and SASEGT. The CDR3 protein is CASSAAGTGGTYEQYF. For the CDR3, the DNA is TGTGCCAGCAGTGCCGCCGGGACAGGGGGGACCTACGAGCAGTACTTC.

The chain employs TRBV27 and TRBJ2-2, with a possible D match to TRBD2 (6 bases). Trimming cost V 6 bases and J 4 bases, with 21 bases left between them. CDR3 length: 17 residues. The germline V gene has CDR1 MNHEY and CDR2 SMNVEV (reference sequence). The DNA for the CDR3 is TGTGCCAGCAGCCAATACGGGGGATTTAGGGGCACCGGGGAGCTGTTTTTT. Translating it yields CASSQYGGFRGTGELFF.

On this clone itself: Different DNA sequences within this sample yield the same CDR3. V is TRBV29-1 and J is TRBJ1-1; D is perhaps TRBD1 (6 bases). CDR1 SQVTM and CDR2 ANQGSEA come from the germline V gene. V was trimmed by 4 bases and J by 8 bases, leaving 17 bases between them. The CDR3 is made up of 13 amino acids. CDR3 loop: CSVVRGRGAEAFF. CDR3 DNA: TGCAGCGTTGTGCGGGGGCGCGGCGCGGAAGCTTTCTTT.

The chain joins TRBV5-4 to TRBJ2-1, with 9 nucleotides matching TRBD1. In germline, CDR1 is SGHNT, CDR2 YYREEE (reference sequence). The J segment lost 10 bases and the V segment lost 0 bases, leaving 8 bases of the junction unmatched. CDR3 length: 15 residues. The CDR3 loop is CASSLGGTGRAEQFF. In DNA form, the CDR3 reads TGTGCCAGCAGCTTGGGAGGGACAGGGCGGGCGGAGCAGTTCTTC.

CDR3 protein: CASSEASRGYHSYEQYF. The DNA of the CDR3 is TGTGCCAGCAGTGAAGCTTCGAGGGGGTATCATTCCTACGAGCAGTACTTC. The V and J genes are TRBV6-1 and TRBJ2-7, with a weak D call TRBD1 (6 bases). Germline V gives CDR1 MNHNS, CDR2 SASEGT. The ends were cut back, 0 bases at V and 1 base at J, with 16 bases in the middle. This CDR3 comprises 17 residues.

The chain carries TRBV7-9 and TRBJ2-7; 9 bases map to TRBD2. With V trimmed by 7 bases and J by 5 bases, 15 bases remained unmatched. There are 16 residues in the CDR3. Germline V gene data show CDR1 as SEHNR and CDR2 as FQNEAQ (reference sequence). CDR3 DNA: TGTGCCAGCAACCCCCTCGAAATTAGCGGGAGAAACGAGCAGTACTTC. This gives the protein CASNPLEISGRNEQYF.

The V gene is TRBV28, the J gene TRBJ1-5, with 8 nucleotides matching TRBD1. Trimming removed 6 bases from V and 7 bases from J; junction bases left unmatched: 8. CDR3 length equals 14 residues. Per germline, CDR1 MDHEN and CDR2 SYDVKM. The CDR3 sequence: CASSHGQGRQPQHF. In nucleotides, the CDR3 is TGTGCCAGCAGCCACGGACAGGGAAGGCAGCCCCAGCATTTT.

The chain carries TRBV6-6 and TRBJ1-2; unclear D gene. Looked up from germline, CDR1 is MNHNY and CDR2 is SVGAGI (reference sequence). The CDR3 extends over 13 amino acids. Trimming removed 5 bases at V and 8 bases at J, with 15 bases between. The DNA of the CDR3 is TGTGCCAGCAGTCCCCCGGAGGGAGGCGGCTACACCTTC. Residues: CASSPPEGGGYTF.